The text below deals with one TCR beta chain. Some clones are missing from TCRdb's copy, which holds only in-frame ones; the method was immunoSEQ multiplex PCR. The top ten hold 12% of the sample, which has around 70,000 clones, roughly three quarters seen once. The germline gives CDR1 SGHTA, CDR2 FQGNSA. V lost 5 bases and J lost 0, with 5 bases in between. The CDR3 has 13 amino acids. These data are taken from a study of blood T cell repertoires in COVID-19. The wider study: PBMCs, B-cell-depleted T cells, or T cells were the source of the cDNA or gDNA that made up the material.

The chain links TRBV7-2 to TRBJ1-5; D remains unclear. Sequencing used peripheral blood. The receptor comes from a human donor in a cohort sampled during active COVID-19. CDR3 sequence: CASSENSNQPQHF. The CDR3 nucleotides read TGTGCCAGCAGCGAGAATAGCAATCAGCCCCAGCATTTT.